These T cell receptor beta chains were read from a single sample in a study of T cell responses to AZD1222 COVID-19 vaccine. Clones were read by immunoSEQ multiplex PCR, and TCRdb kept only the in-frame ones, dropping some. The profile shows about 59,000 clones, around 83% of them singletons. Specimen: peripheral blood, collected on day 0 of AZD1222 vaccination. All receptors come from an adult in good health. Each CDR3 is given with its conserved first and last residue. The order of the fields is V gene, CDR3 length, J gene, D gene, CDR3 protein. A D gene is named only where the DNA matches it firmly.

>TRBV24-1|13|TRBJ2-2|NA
CVAVDTNTGELFF
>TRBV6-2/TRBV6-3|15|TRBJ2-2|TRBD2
CASSWGGSDTGELFF
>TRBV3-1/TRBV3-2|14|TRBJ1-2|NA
CASSQATGRLGYTF
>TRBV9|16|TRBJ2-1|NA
CASSVALGGAYNEQFF
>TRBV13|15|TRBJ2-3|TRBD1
CASSSGTGGLDTQYF
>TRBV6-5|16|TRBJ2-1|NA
CASSYSHGRPYNEQFF
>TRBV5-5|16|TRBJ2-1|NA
CASSPYPLQGGNEQFF
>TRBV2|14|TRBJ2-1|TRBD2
CASSSRTSGNEQFF
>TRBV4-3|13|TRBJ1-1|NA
CASSQTGNTEAFF
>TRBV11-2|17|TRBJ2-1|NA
CASSLAVGPSSYNEQFF
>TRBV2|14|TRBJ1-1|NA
CASTFGGENTEAFF
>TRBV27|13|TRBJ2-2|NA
CASSPRGTGELFF
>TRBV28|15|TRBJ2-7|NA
CASSLDPILGYEQYF
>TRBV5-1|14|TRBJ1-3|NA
CASSLGSDGNTIYF
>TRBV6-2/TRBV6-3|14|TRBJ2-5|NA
CASSLLGRWETQYF
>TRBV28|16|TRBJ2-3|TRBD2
CASSFASGRRTGTQYF
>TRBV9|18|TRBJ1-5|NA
CASSVGRGTPQRNQPQHF
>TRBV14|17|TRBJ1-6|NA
CASSHPLSLPGGSPLHF
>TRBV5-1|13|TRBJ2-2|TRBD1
CATSDRASGELFF
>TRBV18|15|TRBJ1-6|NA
CASSPRDQNNSPLHF
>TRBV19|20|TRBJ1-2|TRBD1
CASSSPKTAGQALTNYGYTF
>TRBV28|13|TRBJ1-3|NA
CASSKQGGNTIYF
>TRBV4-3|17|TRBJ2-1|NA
CASSPQAIRGAYNEQFF
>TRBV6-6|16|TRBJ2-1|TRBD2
CASGSASGFYYNEQFF
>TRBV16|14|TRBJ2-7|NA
CASSQTPFSYEQYF